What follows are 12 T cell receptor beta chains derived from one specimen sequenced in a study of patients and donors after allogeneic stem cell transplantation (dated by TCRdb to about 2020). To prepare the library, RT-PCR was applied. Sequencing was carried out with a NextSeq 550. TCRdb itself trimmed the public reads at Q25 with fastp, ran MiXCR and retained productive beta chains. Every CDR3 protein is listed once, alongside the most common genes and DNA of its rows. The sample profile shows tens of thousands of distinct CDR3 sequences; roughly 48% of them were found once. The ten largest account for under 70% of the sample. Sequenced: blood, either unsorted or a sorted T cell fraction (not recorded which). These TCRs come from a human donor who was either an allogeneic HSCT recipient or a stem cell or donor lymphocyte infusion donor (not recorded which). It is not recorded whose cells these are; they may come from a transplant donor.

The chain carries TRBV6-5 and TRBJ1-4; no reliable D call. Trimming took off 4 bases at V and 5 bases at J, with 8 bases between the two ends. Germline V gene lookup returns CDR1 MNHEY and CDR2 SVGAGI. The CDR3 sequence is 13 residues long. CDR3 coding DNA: TGTGCCAGCAGTTCTACCCGGAATGAAAAACTGTTTTTT. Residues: CASSSTRNEKLFF.

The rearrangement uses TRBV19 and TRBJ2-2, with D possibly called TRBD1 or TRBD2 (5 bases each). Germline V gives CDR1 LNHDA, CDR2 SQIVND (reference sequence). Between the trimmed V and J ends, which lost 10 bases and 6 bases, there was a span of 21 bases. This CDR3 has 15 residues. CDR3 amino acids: CATREWDPDAGELFF. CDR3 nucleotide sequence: TGTGCCACAAGGGAGTGGGACCCCGACGCCGGGGAGCTGTTTTTT. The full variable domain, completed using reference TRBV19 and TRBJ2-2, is DGGITQSPKYLFRKEGQNVTLSCEQNLNHDAMYWYRQDPGQGLRLIYYSQIVNDFQKGDIAEGYSVSREKKESFPLTVTSAQKNPTAFYLCATREWDPDAGELFFGEGSRLTVL.

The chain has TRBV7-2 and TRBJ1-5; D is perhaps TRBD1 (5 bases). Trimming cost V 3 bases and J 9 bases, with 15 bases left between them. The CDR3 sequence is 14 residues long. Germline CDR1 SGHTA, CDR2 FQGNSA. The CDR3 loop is CASSLGDLIWPQHF. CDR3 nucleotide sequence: TGTGCCAGCAGCTTGGGGGACTTAATATGGCCCCAGCATTTT.

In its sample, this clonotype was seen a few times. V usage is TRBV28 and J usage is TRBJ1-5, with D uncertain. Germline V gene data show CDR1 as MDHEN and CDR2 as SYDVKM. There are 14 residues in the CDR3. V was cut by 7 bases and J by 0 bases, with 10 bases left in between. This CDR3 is CASTLTASNQPQHF. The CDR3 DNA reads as TGTGCCAGCACCCTAACAGCTAGCAATCAGCCCCAGCATTTT.

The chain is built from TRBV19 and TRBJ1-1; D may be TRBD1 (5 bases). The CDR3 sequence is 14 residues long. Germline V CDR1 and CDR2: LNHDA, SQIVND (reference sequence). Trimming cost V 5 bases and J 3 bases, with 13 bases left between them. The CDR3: CASSPQGPHTEAFF. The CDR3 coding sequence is TGTGCCAGTAGTCCTCAGGGTCCGCACACTGAAGCTTTCTTT.

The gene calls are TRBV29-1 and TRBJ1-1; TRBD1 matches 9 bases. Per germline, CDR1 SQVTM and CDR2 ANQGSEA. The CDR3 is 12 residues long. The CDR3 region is CRAGQGNTEAFF. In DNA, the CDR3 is TGCAGGGCGGGACAGGGGAACACTGAAGCTTTCTTT.

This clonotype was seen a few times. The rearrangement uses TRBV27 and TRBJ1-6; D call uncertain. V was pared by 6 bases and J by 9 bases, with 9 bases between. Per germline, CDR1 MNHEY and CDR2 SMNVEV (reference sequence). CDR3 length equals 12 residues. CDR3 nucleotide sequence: TGTGCCAGCAGGCGTCTTCCTTCACCCCTCCACTTT. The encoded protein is CASRRLPSPLHF.

CDR3 sequence reads: CAWSWTGAGYTF. CDR3 DNA sequence: TGTGCCTGGAGTTGGACAGGGGCCGGCTACACCTTC. The chain recombines TRBV30 with TRBJ1-2; 9 nucleotides align to TRBD1. This CDR3 is 12 amino acids long. The V gene end was trimmed by 2 bases and the J gene end by 8 bases; junction bases not matched to a gene: 3. Germline V gene lookup returns CDR1 GTSNPN and CDR2 SVGIG (reference sequence). Combining the CDR3 with reference TRBV30 and TRBJ1-2 gives the whole variable domain SQTIHQWPATLVQPVGSPLSLECTVEGTSNPNLYWYRQAAGRGLQLLFYSVGIGQISSEVPQNLSASRPQDRQFILSSKKLLLSDSGFYLCAWSWTGAGYTFGSGTRLTVV.

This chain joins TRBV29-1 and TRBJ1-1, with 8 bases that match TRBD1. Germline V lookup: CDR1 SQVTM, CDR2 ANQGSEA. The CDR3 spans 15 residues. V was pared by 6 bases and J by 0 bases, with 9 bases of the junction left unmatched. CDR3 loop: CSVPDRGELNTEAFF. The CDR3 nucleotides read TGCAGCGTCCCCGACAGGGGCGAACTGAACACTGAAGCTTTCTTT.

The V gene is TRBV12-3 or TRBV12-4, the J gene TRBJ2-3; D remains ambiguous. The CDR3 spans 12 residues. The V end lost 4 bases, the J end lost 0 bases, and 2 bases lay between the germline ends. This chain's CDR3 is CASSYSTDTQYF. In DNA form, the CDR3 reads TGTGCCAGCAGTTATAGCACAGATACGCAGTATTTT.

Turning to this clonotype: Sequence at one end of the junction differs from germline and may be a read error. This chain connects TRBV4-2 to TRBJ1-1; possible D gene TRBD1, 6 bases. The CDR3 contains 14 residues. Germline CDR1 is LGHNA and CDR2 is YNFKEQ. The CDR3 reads CASSQYLTGTPPGF. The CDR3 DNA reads TGTGCCAGCAGCCAGTACCTAACCGGGACACCGCCAGGGTTT.

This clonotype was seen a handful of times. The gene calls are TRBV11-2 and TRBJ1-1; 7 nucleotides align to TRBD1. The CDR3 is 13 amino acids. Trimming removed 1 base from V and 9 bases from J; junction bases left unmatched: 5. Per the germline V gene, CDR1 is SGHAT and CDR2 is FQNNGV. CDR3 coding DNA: TGTGCCAGCAGCTTAGTTCCGGGACAGCAAGCTTTCTTT. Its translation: CASSLVPGQQAFF. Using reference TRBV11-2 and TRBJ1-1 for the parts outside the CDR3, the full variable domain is EAGVAQSPRYKIIEKRQSVAFWCNPISGHATLYWYQQILGQGPKLLIQFQNNGVVDDSQLPKDRFSAERLKGVDSTLKIQPAKLEDSAVYLCASSLVPGQQAFFGQGTRLTVV.